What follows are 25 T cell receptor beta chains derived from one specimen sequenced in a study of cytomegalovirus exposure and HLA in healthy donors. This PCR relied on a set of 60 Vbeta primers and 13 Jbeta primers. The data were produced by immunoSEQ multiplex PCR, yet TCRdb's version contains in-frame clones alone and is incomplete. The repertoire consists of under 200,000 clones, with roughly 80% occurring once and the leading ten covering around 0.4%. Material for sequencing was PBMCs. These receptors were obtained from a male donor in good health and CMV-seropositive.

The CDR3 coding sequence is TGTGCCAGTAGTTCCCGGGACAGGGGTCGTCAGCCCCAGCATTTT. Translated, it gives CASSSRDRGRQPQHF. The chain employs TRBV19 and TRBJ1-5, with 10 positions matching TRBD1. CDR3 length equals 15 residues. From germline, CDR1 is LNHDA and CDR2 SQIVND (reference sequence). V lost 5 bases to trimming and J lost 6 bases; unmatched junction nucleotides: 7.

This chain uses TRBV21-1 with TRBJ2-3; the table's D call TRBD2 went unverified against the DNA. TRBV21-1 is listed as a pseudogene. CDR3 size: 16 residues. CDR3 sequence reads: CASSKGASGSTDTQYF. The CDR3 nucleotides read TGTGCCAGCAGCAAAGGAGCTAGCGGGTCCACAGATACGCAGTATTTT.

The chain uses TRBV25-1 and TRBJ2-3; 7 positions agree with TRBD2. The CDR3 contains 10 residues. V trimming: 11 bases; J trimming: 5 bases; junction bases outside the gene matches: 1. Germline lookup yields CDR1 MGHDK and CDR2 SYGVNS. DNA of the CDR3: TGTGCCGTAGCGGGAGATACGCAGTATTTT. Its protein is CAVAGDTQYF.

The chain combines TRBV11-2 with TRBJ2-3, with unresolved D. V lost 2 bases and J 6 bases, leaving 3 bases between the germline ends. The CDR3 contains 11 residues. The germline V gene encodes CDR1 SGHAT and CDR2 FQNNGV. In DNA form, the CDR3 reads TGTGCCAGCAGCTTATCGGATACGCAGTATTTT. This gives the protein CASSLSDTQYF.

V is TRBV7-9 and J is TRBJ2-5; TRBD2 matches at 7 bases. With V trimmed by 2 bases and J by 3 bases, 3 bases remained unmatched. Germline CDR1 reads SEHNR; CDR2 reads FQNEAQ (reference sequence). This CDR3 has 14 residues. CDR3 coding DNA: TGTGCCAGCAGCTTATCAGGGAGGGAAGAGACCCAGTACTTC. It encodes CASSLSGREETQYF.

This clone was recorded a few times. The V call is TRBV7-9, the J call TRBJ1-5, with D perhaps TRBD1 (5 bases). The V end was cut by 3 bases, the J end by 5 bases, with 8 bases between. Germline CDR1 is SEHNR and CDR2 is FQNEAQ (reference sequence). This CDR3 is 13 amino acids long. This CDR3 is CASSLWGDQPQHF. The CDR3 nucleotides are TGTGCCAGCAGCTTGTGGGGGGATCAGCCCCAGCATTTT.

CDR3 residues: CASSLMGHLESGYTF. The CDR3 coding sequence is TGTGCCAGCAGCTTAATGGGCCACCTTGAAAGTGGCTACACCTTC. The chain joins TRBV7-3 to TRBJ1-2; the D is unclear. Looked up from germline, CDR1 is SGHTA and CDR2 is FQGTGA. The CDR3 has 15 residues. Trimming stripped 1 base from V and 7 bases from J, with 16 bases between. Looking up the rest from reference TRBV7-3 and TRBJ1-2 gives the full variable domain: GAGVSQTPSNKVTEKGKYVELRCDPISGHTALYWYRQSLGQGPEFLIYFQGTGAADDSGLPNDRFFAVRPEGSVSTLKIQRTERGDSAVYLCASSLMGHLESGYTFGSGTRLTVV.

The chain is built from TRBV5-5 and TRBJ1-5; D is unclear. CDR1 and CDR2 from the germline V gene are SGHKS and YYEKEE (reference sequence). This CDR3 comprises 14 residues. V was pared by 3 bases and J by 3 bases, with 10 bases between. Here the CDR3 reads CASSSSGNNQPQHF. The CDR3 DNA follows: TGTGCCAGCAGCTCCAGCGGAAACAATCAGCCCCAGCATTTT.

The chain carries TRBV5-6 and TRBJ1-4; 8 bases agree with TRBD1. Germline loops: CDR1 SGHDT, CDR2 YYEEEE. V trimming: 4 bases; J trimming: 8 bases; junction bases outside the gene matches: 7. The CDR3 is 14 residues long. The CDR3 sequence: CASSGQGTKEKLFF. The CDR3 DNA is TGTGCCAGCAGCGGACAGGGAACCAAGGAAAAACTGTTTTTT.

Written as DNA, the CDR3 is TGTGCCAGCAGCCAGGGTTACTATGGCTACACCTTC. Protein: CASSQGYYGYTF. The chain combines TRBV2 with TRBJ1-2; D perhaps matches TRBD1 (5 bases). This CDR3 is built from 12 residues. Germline values: CDR1 SNHLY, CDR2 FYNNEI. V lost 6 bases, J lost 3 bases, and 8 bases lay in between.

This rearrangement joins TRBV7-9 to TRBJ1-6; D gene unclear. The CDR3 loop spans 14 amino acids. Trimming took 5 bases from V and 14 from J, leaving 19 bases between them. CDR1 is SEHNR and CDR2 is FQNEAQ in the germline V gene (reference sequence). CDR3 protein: CASSPWEGGVTLHF. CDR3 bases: TGTGCCAGCAGCCCGTGGGAGGGAGGAGTCACCCTCCACTTT.

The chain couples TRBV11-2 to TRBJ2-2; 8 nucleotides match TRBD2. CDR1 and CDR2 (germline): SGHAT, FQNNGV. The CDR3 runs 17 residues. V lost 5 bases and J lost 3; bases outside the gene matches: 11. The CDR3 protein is CASSRNSGVGYTGELFF. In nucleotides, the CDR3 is TGTGCCAGCAGCCGGAATAGCGGGGTCGGTTACACCGGGGAGCTGTTTTTT.

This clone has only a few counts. CDR3 DNA sequence: TGTGCCAGCAGCCAAGTAGGGAGGTCCGCAACTAATGAAAAACTGTTTTTT. Protein product: CASSQVGRSATNEKLFF. The rearrangement links TRBV14 to TRBJ1-4; D remains unclear. This CDR3 contains 17 residues. Looked up from germline, CDR1 is SGHDN and CDR2 is FVKESK. V was pared by 1 base and J by 0 bases, with 12 bases between.

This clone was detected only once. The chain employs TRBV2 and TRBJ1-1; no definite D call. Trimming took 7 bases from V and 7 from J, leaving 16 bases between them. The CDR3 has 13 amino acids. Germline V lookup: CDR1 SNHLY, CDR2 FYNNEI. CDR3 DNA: TGTGCCAGCATGGCGCTACCGGGGTTTGAAGCTTTCTTT. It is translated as CASMALPGFEAFF.

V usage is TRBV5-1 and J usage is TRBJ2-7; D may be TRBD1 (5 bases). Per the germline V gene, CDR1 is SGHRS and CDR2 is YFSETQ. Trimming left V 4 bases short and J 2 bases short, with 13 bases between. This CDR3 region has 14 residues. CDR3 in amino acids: CASSPPTETYEQYF. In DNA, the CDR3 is TGCGCCAGCAGCCCCCCGACAGAAACCTACGAGCAGTACTTC. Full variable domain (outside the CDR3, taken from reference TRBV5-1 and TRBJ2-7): KAGVTQTPRYLIKTRGQQVTLSCSPISGHRSVSWYQQTPGQGLQFLFEYFSETQRNKGNFPGRFSGRQFSNSRSEMNVSTLELGDSALYLCASSPPTETYEQYFGPGTRLTVT.

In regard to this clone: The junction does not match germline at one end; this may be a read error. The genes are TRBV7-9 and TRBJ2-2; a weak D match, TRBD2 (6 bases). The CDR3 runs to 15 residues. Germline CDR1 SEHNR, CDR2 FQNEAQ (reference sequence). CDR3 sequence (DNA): TGTTCCAGCAGCCCCCGGGGGACGAACACCGGGGAGCTGTTTTTT. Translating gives CSSSPRGTNTGELFF.

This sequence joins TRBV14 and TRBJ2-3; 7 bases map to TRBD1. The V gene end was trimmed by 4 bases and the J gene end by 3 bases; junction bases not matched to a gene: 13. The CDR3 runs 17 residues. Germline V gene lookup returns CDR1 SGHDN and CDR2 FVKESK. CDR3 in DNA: TGTGCCAGCAGCCGACAAGAAGCCGTGACAGGGACAGATACGCAGTATTTT. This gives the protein CASSRQEAVTGTDTQYF.

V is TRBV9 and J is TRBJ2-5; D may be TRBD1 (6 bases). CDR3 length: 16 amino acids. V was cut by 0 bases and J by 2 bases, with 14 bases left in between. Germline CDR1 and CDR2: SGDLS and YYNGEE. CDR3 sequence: CASSVVGTPIQETQYF. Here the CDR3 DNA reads TGTGCCAGCAGCGTAGTTGGGACACCGATTCAAGAGACCCAGTACTTC.

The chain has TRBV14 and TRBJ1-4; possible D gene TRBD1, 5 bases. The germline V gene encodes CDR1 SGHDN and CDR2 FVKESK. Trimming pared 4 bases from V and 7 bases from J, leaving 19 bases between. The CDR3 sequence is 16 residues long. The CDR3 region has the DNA TGTGCCAGCAGCCGGACCCACCAGGGTCGCGGTGAAAAACTGTTTTTT. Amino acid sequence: CASSRTHQGRGEKLFF.

CDR3 DNA: TGCGCCAGCAGCCCCAGTCAGGGGACCAACGAGCAGTACTTC. This translates into CASSPSQGTNEQYF. The chain is built from TRBV5-1 and TRBJ2-7, with D maybe TRBD1 (6 bases). This CDR3 contains 14 residues. Germline V gives CDR1 SGHRS, CDR2 YFSETQ. Trimming cost V 4 bases and J 5 bases, with 16 bases left between them. The full variable domain, rest sourced from reference TRBV5-1 and TRBJ2-7, is KAGVTQTPRYLIKTRGQQVTLSCSPISGHRSVSWYQQTPGQGLQFLFEYFSETQRNKGNFPGRFSGRQFSNSRSEMNVSTLELGDSALYLCASSPSQGTNEQYFGPGTRLTVT.

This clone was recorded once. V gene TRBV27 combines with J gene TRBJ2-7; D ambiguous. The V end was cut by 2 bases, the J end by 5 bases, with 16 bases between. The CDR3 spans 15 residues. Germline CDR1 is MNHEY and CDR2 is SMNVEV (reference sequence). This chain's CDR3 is CASSLGAPPQDEQYF. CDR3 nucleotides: TGTGCCAGCAGTTTAGGTGCCCCCCCCCAGGACGAGCAGTACTTC.

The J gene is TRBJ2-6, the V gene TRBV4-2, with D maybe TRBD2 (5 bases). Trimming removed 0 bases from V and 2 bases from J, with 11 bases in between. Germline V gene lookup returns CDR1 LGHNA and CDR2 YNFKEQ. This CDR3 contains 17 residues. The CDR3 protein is CASSQDLIGAGANVLTF. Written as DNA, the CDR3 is TGTGCCAGCAGCCAAGATCTTATCGGGGCTGGGGCCAACGTCCTGACTTTC.

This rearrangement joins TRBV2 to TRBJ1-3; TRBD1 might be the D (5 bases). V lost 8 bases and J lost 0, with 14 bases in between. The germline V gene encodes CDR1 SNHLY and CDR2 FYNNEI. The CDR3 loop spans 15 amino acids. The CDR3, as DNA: TGTGCCAGCGGGGGGTTGGTCTCCTCTGGAAACACCATATATTTT. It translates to CASGGLVSSGNTIYF.

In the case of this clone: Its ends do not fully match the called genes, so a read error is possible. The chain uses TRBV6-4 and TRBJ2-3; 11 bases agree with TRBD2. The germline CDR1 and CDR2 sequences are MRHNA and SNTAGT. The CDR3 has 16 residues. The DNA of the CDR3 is TGTGCCAGCAGGGACTCTAGCGGGGGGTTCACAGATACGCAGTATTTT. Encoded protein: CASRDSSGGFTDTQYF.

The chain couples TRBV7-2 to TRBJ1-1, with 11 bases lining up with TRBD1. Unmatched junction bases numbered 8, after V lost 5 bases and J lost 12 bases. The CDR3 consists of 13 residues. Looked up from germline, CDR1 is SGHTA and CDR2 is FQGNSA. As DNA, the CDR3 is TGTGCCAGCAGCAGCGGACAGGGGGCCCAACCTTTCTTT. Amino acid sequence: CASSSGQGAQPFF.